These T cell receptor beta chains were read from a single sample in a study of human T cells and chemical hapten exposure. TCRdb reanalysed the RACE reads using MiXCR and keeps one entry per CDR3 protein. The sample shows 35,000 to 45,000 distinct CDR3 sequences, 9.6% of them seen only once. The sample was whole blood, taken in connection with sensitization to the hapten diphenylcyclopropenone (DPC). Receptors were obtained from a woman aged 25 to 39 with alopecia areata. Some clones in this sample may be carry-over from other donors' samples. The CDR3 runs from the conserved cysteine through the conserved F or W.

CSASGWGTGSPAFF,TRBV20-1,TRBJ1-1
CSARDFRREIEADTQYF,TRBV20-1,TRBJ2-3
CSVEQASSAGELFF,TRBV29-1,TRBJ2-2
CASSPQKSETQYF,TRBV18,TRBJ2-5
CASRMDHENIQYF,TRBV25-1,TRBJ2-4
CASGRVNTEAFF,TRBV6-5,TRBJ1-1
CASSYSALADTQYF,TRBV6-2/TRBV6-3,TRBJ2-3
CSARDLGRANGYTF,TRBV20-1,TRBJ1-2
CASVSHMNTEAFF,TRBV6-2/TRBV6-3,TRBJ1-1
CASSLARTGGNQPQHF,TRBV5-6,TRBJ1-5
CASSDLGGNTGELFF,TRBV7-6,TRBJ2-2
CASSQGLADTYEQYF,TRBV7-2,TRBJ2-7
CASSSVVPYEQYF,TRBV12-3/TRBV12-4,TRBJ2-7
CASSLGYTTGELFF,TRBV11-2,TRBJ2-2
CASSQITDSGTDTQYF,TRBV7-8,TRBJ2-3
CASSQDSGGVTDTQYF,TRBV4-1,TRBJ2-3
CSVIQGASEAFF,TRBV29-1,TRBJ1-1
CASSIMTGGNTEAFF,TRBV27,TRBJ1-1
CASSSPRLVVYEQYF,TRBV28,TRBJ2-7
CASSATGTAGTGELFF,TRBV9,TRBJ2-2
CSVETDREETQYF,TRBV29-1,TRBJ2-5
CASSQGLAGTGELFF,TRBV4-1,TRBJ2-2
CAWSVGPASVHF,TRBV30,TRBJ1-6
CSVVVGATNTEAFF,TRBV29-1,TRBJ1-1
CASTLGVVYEQYF,TRBV6-1,TRBJ2-7
CASLSPTTANTEAFF,TRBV19,TRBJ1-1
CASTPGTGTYEQYF,TRBV6-5,TRBJ2-7
CSAITNTPADTQYF,TRBV20-1,TRBJ2-3
CASSSAAASSYEQYF,TRBV28,TRBJ2-7
CASSFSYTEAFF,TRBV11-1,TRBJ1-1
CASSQDRRPETQYF,TRBV4-3,TRBJ2-5
CASSPIPTTYGYTF,TRBV9,TRBJ1-2
CASSFGGPRDTQYF,TRBV7-2,TRBJ2-3
CASRAGGLGTDTQYF,TRBV12-3/TRBV12-4,TRBJ2-3